The clone carrying this T cell receptor beta chain was seen a handful of times. This entry is derived from a study of human T cells and chemical hapten exposure. Study-wide context: Chiefly women, the patients showed alopecia areata, totalis or universalis.

This CDR3 is 11 amino acids long. Trimming cost V 6 bases and J 10 bases, with 10 bases left between them. Germline V CDR1 and CDR2: SGHAT, FQNNGV. Individual cDNA molecules each carried unique molecular identifiers attached by the library. Each CDR3 protein is one row after TCRdb ran MiXCR on the RACE reads. Altogether 150,000 to 200,000 distinct CDR3 sequences are present, approximately 30% being singletons, with the ten largest covering about 2.1%. Time point noted: patch test 3, about 24 weeks after DPC sensitization. Treatment described: therapeutic diphenylcyclopropenone sensitization with weekly scalp DPC.

The sample consisted of whole blood, taken in connection with sensitization to the hapten diphenylcyclopropenone (DPC). The TCR comes from a woman younger than 35 with alopecia areata. Some clones in this sample may be carry-over from other donors' samples. This chain connects TRBV11-2 to TRBJ2-1; D gene unclear. As DNA, the CDR3 is TGTGCCAGCAGTTTACGAACGGAGCAGTTCTTC. Protein: CASSLRTEQFF.